The 23 T cell receptor beta chains listed next were all sequenced from one sample in a study of blood T cell repertoires in COVID-19. Some clones are missing from TCRdb's copy, which holds only in-frame ones; the method was immunoSEQ multiplex PCR. The data show approximately 250,000 clones, with roughly 90% seen just once and over 10% held by the top ten. The source material was peripheral blood. All receptors derive from a woman in her sixties or seventies with COVID-19, enrolled during active disease.

The chain combines TRBV4-1 with TRBJ1-3; weak D call: TRBD1 (5 bases). The germline V gene has CDR1 MGHRA and CDR2 YSYEKL. This CDR3 is 19 amino acids long. Trimming cost V 1 base and J 3 bases, with 22 bases left between them. CDR3 DNA: TGCGCCAGCAGCCAAGCGACCCTCTGGGGAAGGGGTAATGGAAACACCATATATTTT. It codes for CASSQATLWGRGNGNTIYF.

The V gene is TRBV5-1, the J gene TRBJ1-1, with 8 bases lining up with TRBD1. The germline V gene has CDR1 SGHRS and CDR2 YFSETQ. V was clipped by 3 bases and J by 4 bases; unmatched bases: 5. The CDR3 is made up of 14 amino acids. The CDR3 DNA is TGCGCCAGCAGCTCAGGACAGGGTAGCACTGAAGCTTTCTTT. Residues: CASSSGQGSTEAFF.

The chain recombines TRBV4-1 with TRBJ1-2, with 8 bases fitting TRBD1. V lost 4 bases to trimming and J lost 8 bases; unmatched junction nucleotides: 9. The germline V gene has CDR1 MGHRA and CDR2 YSYEKL. This CDR3 region has 14 residues. The CDR3 here is CASSPDRGQGGYTF. The CDR3, as DNA: TGCGCCAGCAGCCCCGACAGGGGCCAAGGGGGCTACACCTTC.

The chain combines TRBV5-4 with TRBJ2-3; D is unclear. In germline, CDR1 is SGHNT, CDR2 YYREEE (reference sequence). The CDR3 totals 16 residues. V lost 3 bases and J lost 0, with 14 bases in between. The CDR3 DNA follows: TGTGCCAGCAGCTCGAGACTTGGTACTAGCACAGATACGCAGTATTTT. Translated, it gives CASSSRLGTSTDTQYF.

The CDR3 nucleotides are TGTGCCATCAGGGGACACTTGAACACTGAAGCTTTCTTT. This encodes CAIRGHLNTEAFF. This chain uses TRBV10-3 with TRBJ1-1, with a weak D call TRBD1 (6 bases). The V gene lost 6 bases and the J gene lost 0 bases, with 8 bases spanning the gap. Per germline, CDR1 ENHRY and CDR2 SYGVKD. The CDR3 is made up of 13 amino acids.

This clone occurred a few times. The chain recombines TRBV5-6 with TRBJ2-7, with TRBD1 identical over 8 bases. The germline V gene encodes CDR1 SGHDT and CDR2 YYEEEE. The ends lost 5 bases at V and 6 bases at J; junction bases unmatched: 13. The CDR3 extends over 15 amino acids. The CDR3 here is CASSWGGQGSSEQYF. The CDR3 DNA is TGTGCCAGCAGTTGGGGAGGACAGGGTTCGAGCGAGCAGTACTTC.

The chain combines TRBV21-1 with TRBJ1-4; the table's TRBD1 call for D was not verified on the DNA. TRBV21-1 is a listed pseudogene. The CDR3 length is 13 residues. In nucleotides, the CDR3 is TGTGCCAGCAGCCCCGACAGAGATGAAAAACTGTTTTTT. The encoded protein is CASSPDRDEKLFF.

The rearrangement uses TRBV29-1 and TRBJ2-3; TRBD2 is a possible D gene (5 bases). The CDR3 extends over 11 amino acids. Deletions cut 7 bases from V and 6 bases from J, with 11 bases between. CDR1 is SQVTM, CDR2 ANQGSEA, per germline. CDR3 loop: CSAQRGDTQYF. In nucleotides, the CDR3 is TGCAGCGCCCAGCGAGGGGATACGCAGTATTTT.

V and J are TRBV12-3 or TRBV12-4 and TRBJ2-7, with TRBD2 as a possible D gene (6 bases). The ends were cut back, 6 bases at V and 3 bases at J, with 12 bases in the middle. There are 13 residues in the CDR3. The CDR3 loop reads CASSGTANYEQYF. Here the CDR3 DNA reads TGTGCCAGCAGCGGGACTGCAAACTACGAGCAGTACTTC.

A single count supports this clone. The chain joins TRBV2 to TRBJ1-6; 7 nucleotides match TRBD1. The CDR3 contains 14 residues. J lost 8 bases, V lost 3 bases, and 4 bases had no gene match. Germline V CDR1 and CDR2: SNHLY, FYNNEI. The CDR3 bases are TGTGCCAGCAGTGACGGGGACAGCTATTCACCCCTCCACTTT. Translating gives CASSDGDSYSPLHF. The full variable domain, its missing parts supplied by reference TRBV2 and TRBJ1-6, is EPEVTQTPSHQVTQMGQEVILRCVPISNHLYFYWYRQILGQKVEFLVSFYNNEISEKSEIFDDQFSVERPDGSNFTLKIRSTKLEDSAMYFCASSDGDSYSPLHFGNGTRLTVT.

This sequence joins TRBV7-2 and TRBJ1-3; D unclear. The CDR3 is 16 amino acids. The germline gives CDR1 SGHTA, CDR2 FQGNSA. The V end was cut by 1 base, the J end by 0 bases, with 10 bases between. Written as DNA, the CDR3 is TGTGCCAGCAGCTTAGTGGGAGGGAGCTCTGGAAACACCATATATTTT. It yields the protein CASSLVGGSSGNTIYF.

The chain couples TRBV28 to TRBJ1-6, with TRBD1 matching over 10 bases. The CDR3 sequence is 15 residues long. Germline CDR1 and CDR2: MDHEN and SYDVKM. J lost 8 bases, V lost 1 base, and 2 bases had no gene match. CDR3: CASSLSDRGDSPLHF. The CDR3 DNA reads TGTGCCAGCAGTTTATCGGACAGGGGGGATTCACCCCTCCACTTT.

This clone was recorded only once. The rearrangement uses TRBV4-1 and TRBJ2-2, with D possibly being TRBD2 (5 bases). CDR1 MGHRA and CDR2 YSYEKL come from the germline V gene. This CDR3 has 14 amino acids. V gave up 3 bases and J gave up 7 bases, with 12 bases separating them. Written as DNA, the CDR3 is TGCGCCAGCAGCCATAACTCGGGGAGCGGGGAGCTGTTTTTT. Amino acid sequence: CASSHNSGSGELFF.

The DNA for the CDR3 is TGTGCCACGCTAGCGGGGGGGCCCCGAGATACGCAGTATTTT. Translating gives CATLAGGPRDTQYF. The rearrangement joins TRBV10-3 to TRBJ2-3, with 12 bases identical to TRBD2. The germline gives CDR1 ENHRY, CDR2 SYGVKD. The CDR3 spans 14 residues. With V trimmed by 10 bases and J by 5 bases, 7 bases remained unmatched.

The chain employs TRBV18 and TRBJ1-1, with D tentatively TRBD1 (5 bases). CDR1 and CDR2 from the germline V gene are KGHSH and LQKENI. V was cut by 3 bases and J by 12 bases, with 14 bases left in between. The CDR3 extends over 12 amino acids. The CDR3 reads CASSPRGEETFF. CDR3 in DNA: TGTGCCAGCTCACCCCGAGGGGAGGAAACTTTCTTT.

V is TRBV6-5 and J is TRBJ2-1; no reliable D call. The CDR3 sequence is 13 residues long. In germline, CDR1 is MNHEY, CDR2 SVGAGI. Trimming removed 1 base at V and 7 bases at J, with 8 bases between. The CDR3 sequence: CASSYFRGNEQFF. In DNA form, the CDR3 reads TGTGCCAGCAGTTACTTCCGAGGAAATGAGCAGTTCTTC.

The J gene is TRBJ2-2, the V gene TRBV5-1; 7 nucleotides align to TRBD2. The CDR3 totals 12 residues. V was clipped by 4 bases and J by 7 bases; unmatched bases: 1. The germline V gene has CDR1 SGHRS and CDR2 YFSETQ. DNA of the CDR3: TGCGCCAGCAGCCCGGGGGGCGGGGAGCTGTTTTTT. Translating gives CASSPGGGELFF.

The rearrangement links TRBV6-5 to TRBJ2-3; D is possibly TRBD2 (7 bases). This CDR3 has 16 residues. Trimming left V 0 bases short and J 4 bases short, with 14 bases between. Looked up from germline, CDR1 is MNHEY and CDR2 is SVGAGI. The CDR3 spells CASSYSLGGGSDTQYF. Here the CDR3 DNA reads TGTGCCAGCAGTTACTCGTTAGGGGGGGGTTCAGATACGCAGTATTTT.

The chain uses TRBV6-6 and TRBJ1-2; TRBD1 might be the D (5 bases). Germline V gene sequence: CDR1 MNHNY, CDR2 SVGAGI (reference sequence). The CDR3 loop spans 12 amino acids. V was shortened by 6 bases and J by 6 bases, with 11 bases between the two germline ends. CDR3 in DNA: TGTGCCAGCAGAGGGGTAGGGGATGGCTACACCTTC. This translates into CASRGVGDGYTF.

The chain links TRBV7-2 to TRBJ2-2, with TRBD2 identical over 7 bases. Germline V gene data show CDR1 as SGHTA and CDR2 as FQGNSA. CDR3 length: 16 amino acids. The trim removed 2 bases at V and 1 base at J, leaving 4 bases unmatched. The CDR3 region has the DNA TGTGCCAGCAGCTTAATTCCTAGCGGGAACACCGGGGAGCTGTTTTTT. Its protein is CASSLIPSGNTGELFF.

V is TRBV9 and J is TRBJ2-1; possible D gene TRBD1, 6 bases. Trimming left V 4 bases short and J 4 bases short, with 12 bases between. The length of the CDR3 is 14 residues. Germline CDR1 and CDR2: SGDLS and YYNGEE. The CDR3: CASSQVGGYNEQFF. CDR3 in DNA: TGTGCCAGCAGCCAAGTAGGGGGATACAATGAGCAGTTCTTC.

This chain joins TRBV24-1 and TRBJ2-3; D not certain. Germline V CDR1 and CDR2: KGHDR, SFDVKD. V lost 4 bases, J lost 3 bases, and 13 bases lay in between. This CDR3 region has 15 residues. CDR3 DNA: TGTGCCACCAGTGAACAGAGTTTAGGTACAGATACGCAGTATTTT. It codes for CATSEQSLGTDTQYF.

The V and J genes are TRBV7-2 and TRBJ2-1; TRBD2 agrees at 7 bases. Germline CDR1 SGHTA, CDR2 FQGNSA. The CDR3 has 16 amino acids. Trimming cost V 1 base and J 2 bases; bases outside gene matches: 5. The CDR3 loop is CASSLDGRGTYNEQFF. The CDR3 nucleotides are TGTGCCAGCAGCTTAGACGGGCGGGGGACCTACAATGAGCAGTTCTTC.